The entry below describes one T cell receptor (beta chain). The same CDR3 is also encoded by other DNA sequences in this sample. Individuals drawn from approximately 26 US areas were roughly 18 to 95 years old. In assigning cohorts, the study relied on participant-reported clinical history. Per the original data handling: Cell counts per sample came from amplifying reference gene primers. Data came from immunoSEQ multiplex PCR; TCRdb stores just in-frame clones and leaves some out. The DNA gave D and trimming, while V, J and clone size come from that table. This table holds around 190,000 clones, around 76% found once. The sample comes from a study of blood T cell repertoires in COVID-19. Looking at the study overall: COVID-19 samples from acute and convalescent phases originated in the United States, Italy and Spain.

The V segment lost 4 bases and the J segment 11 bases; nucleotides outside the gene matches: 17. This CDR3 is built from 16 residues. The germline CDR1 and CDR2 sequences are SNHLY and FYNNEI. The chain links TRBV2 to TRBJ1-2; 9 bases are a match to TRBD1. This TCR was recovered from a woman aged 50 to 60 with acute COVID-19. Material for sequencing was PBMCs or T cells enriched from blood (not recorded which). The CDR3 is CASSGSARQGVGGYTF. CDR3 sequence (DNA): TGTGCCAGCAGTGGTTCGGCGAGACAGGGGGTTGGTGGTTACACCTTC. Full variable domain (rest looked up from reference TRBV2 and TRBJ1-2): EPEVTQTPSHQVTQMGQEVILRCVPISNHLYFYWYRQILGQKVEFLVSFYNNEISEKSEIFDDQFSVERPDGSNFTLKIRSTKLEDSAMYFCASSGSARQGVGGYTFGSGTRLTVV.